This TCR beta chain was recovered during a study of T cell responses to AZD1222 COVID-19 vaccine. Points from the study as a whole: Repertoire sampling occurred only after the peak T cell response.

On this clone itself: No antigen is known for it.

Clones were sequenced by immunoSEQ multiplex PCR, and TCRdb holds only the in-frame ones, with some missing. The table shows fewer than 120,000 clones, with roughly 90% occurring only once. The V gene end was trimmed by 5 bases and the J gene end by 2 bases; junction bases not matched to a gene: 4. The CDR3 runs 16 residues. The V gene's germline CDR1 is SGHTA and CDR2 FQGNSA. The chain uses TRBV7-2 and TRBJ2-3; 13 nucleotides agree with TRBD2. The sequencing here drew on peripheral blood, taken 28 days after the second AZD1222 dose. This sequence originates from an adult who received the AZD1222 COVID-19 vaccine. The CDR3 protein is CASSRTSGGTTDTQYF. The CDR3 nucleotides read TGTGCCAGCAGCCGGACTAGCGGGGGAACCACAGATACGCAGTATTTT.